This passage covers 15 T cell receptor beta chains from one sample sequenced in a study of blood T cell repertoires in COVID-19. Repertoires were generated with immunoSEQ multiplex PCR, while TCRdb's copy carries only in-frame clones and drops some. The data hold some 65,000 clones, with about 74% observed a single time. The sample taken for sequencing was peripheral blood. These receptors were obtained from an elderly woman with acute or convalescent COVID-19.

The V and J genes are TRBV7-2 and TRBJ2-1; 11 bases are shared with TRBD2. The CDR3 consists of 16 residues. CDR1 and CDR2 (germline): SGHTA, FQGNSA. Trimming at V came to 3 bases and at J to 7 bases, leaving 8 bases not matched to a gene. CDR3 amino acids: CASSFPSGRSENEQFF. The CDR3 DNA is TGTGCCAGCAGCTTCCCTAGCGGGAGGTCAGAAAATGAGCAGTTCTTC.

The chain has TRBV2 and TRBJ2-5; no clear D. The CDR3 is made up of 11 amino acids. Germline assignment: CDR1 SNHLY and CDR2 FYNNEI. V lost 8 bases and J 3 bases, leaving 7 bases between the germline ends. The DNA for the CDR3 is TGTGCCAGCTGTGTAGAAGAGACCCAGTACTTC. Its translation is CASCVEETQYF.

CDR3 in DNA: TGTGCCAGCCAACAATGGGGACAGGGGGCAGAGACCCAGTACTTC. As protein: CASQQWGQGAETQYF. This sequence joins TRBV19 and TRBJ2-5, with 12 positions matching TRBD1. V shed 9 bases and J 4 bases; nucleotides not matched to a gene: 9. The CDR3 is made up of 15 amino acids. Germline values: CDR1 LNHDA, CDR2 SQIVND (reference sequence).

The V and J genes are TRBV10-2 and TRBJ1-1; D may be TRBD1 (5 bases). From germline, CDR1 is WSHSY and CDR2 SAAADI. V lost 5 bases and J lost 1, with 11 bases in between. This CDR3 region has 14 residues. The CDR3: CASSRQSPNTEAFF. CDR3 coding DNA: TGCGCCAGCAGTAGACAGTCCCCGAACACTGAAGCTTTCTTT.

This chain links TRBV14 with TRBJ2-1; a possible D gene is TRBD1 (5 bases). The V gene's germline CDR1 is SGHDN and CDR2 FVKESK. V lost 4 bases, J lost 10 bases, and 14 bases lay in between. The CDR3 covers 13 residues. CDR3 sequence: CASSPGTNREQFF. CDR3 in DNA: TGTGCCAGCAGCCCCGGAACGAACAGGGAGCAGTTCTTC. The entire variable domain, with the rest obtained from reference TRBV14 and TRBJ2-1, is as follows: EAGVTQFPSHSVIEKGQTVTLRCDPISGHDNLYWYRRVMGKEIKFLLHFVKESKQDESGMPNNRFLAERTGGTYSTLKVQPAELEDSGVYFCASSPGTNREQFFGPGTRLTVL.

This clone was observed a few times. The chain combines TRBV19 with TRBJ2-7, with D perhaps matching TRBD1 (6 bases). From germline, CDR1 is LNHDA and CDR2 SQIVND (reference sequence). V gave up 8 bases and J gave up 6 bases, with 17 bases separating them. CDR3 length: 13 amino acids. The CDR3 reads CASALGHPLEQYF. CDR3 in DNA: TGTGCCAGTGCCTTGGGACACCCGCTCGAGCAGTACTTC. The entire variable domain, with the rest obtained from reference TRBV19 and TRBJ2-7, is as follows: DGGITQSPKYLFRKEGQNVTLSCEQNLNHDAMYWYRQDPGQGLRLIYYSQIVNDFQKGDIAEGYSVSREKKESFPLTVTSAQKNPTAFYLCASALGHPLEQYFGPGTRLTVT.

The gene calls are TRBV24-1 and TRBJ2-1; 8 bases map to TRBD1. Trimming took 2 bases from V and 9 from J; bases not matched to a gene: 5. This CDR3 has 14 amino acids. Germline assignment: CDR1 KGHDR and CDR2 SFDVKD. The chain's CDR3 is CATSDYSTGGEQFF. CDR3 bases: TGTGCCACCAGTGATTATTCAACAGGGGGTGAGCAGTTCTTC.

The V gene is TRBV29-1, the J gene TRBJ2-2; 13 nucleotides align to TRBD2. The CDR3 spans 15 residues. The ends lost 6 bases at V and 5 bases at J; junction bases unmatched: 6. Germline CDR1 is SQVTM and CDR2 is ANQGSEA. The CDR3 loop reads CSVSPTSGRTGELFF. DNA for the CDR3: TGCAGCGTCTCCCCGACTAGCGGGAGGACCGGGGAGCTGTTTTTT.

The gene calls are TRBV10-3 and TRBJ1-4, with 12 bases aligning to TRBD1. V was clipped by 6 bases and J by 6 bases; unmatched bases: 8. CDR1 is ENHRY and CDR2 is SYGVKD in the germline V gene. The CDR3 runs to 16 residues. The CDR3 DNA follows: TGTGCCATCAGGCCGGGACAGGGGGCGGGGGATGAAAAACTGTTTTTT. This gives the protein CAIRPGQGAGDEKLFF.

The gene calls are TRBV10-3 and TRBJ2-3; D may be TRBD1 (6 bases). Trimming cost V 6 bases and J 2 bases, with 12 bases left between them. Germline V lookup: CDR1 ENHRY, CDR2 SYGVKD. This CDR3 region has 14 residues. CDR3 in amino acids: CAIRSRTATDTQYF. DNA for the CDR3: TGTGCCATCAGGTCTAGGACAGCCACAGATACGCAGTATTTT.

There are a few counts of this clone. The genes are TRBV29-1 and TRBJ2-7, with TRBD1 matching over 10 bases. Trimming cost V 3 bases and J 4 bases; bases outside gene matches: 9. Germline CDR1 SQVTM, CDR2 ANQGSEA. The CDR3 contains 15 residues. In DNA form, the CDR3 reads TGCAGCGTTGAGGGGCCCGGGACAGGGGTATACGAGCAGTACTTC. Its protein is CSVEGPGTGVYEQYF.

J is TRBJ1-5 and V is TRBV4-1; D unclear. The germline V gene has CDR1 MGHRA and CDR2 YSYEKL. CDR3 size: 15 residues. Between the trimmed V and J ends, which lost 1 base and 6 bases, there was a span of 13 bases. CDR3 DNA: TGCGCCAGCAGCCAAGGAGGTGGAGCCCTTCAGCCCCAGCATTTT. Residues: CASSQGGGALQPQHF.

The chain has TRBV4-3 and TRBJ2-7; 15 bases are shared with TRBD2. The V and J ends lost 0 bases and 4 bases, in that order; junction bases with no gene match: 10. The CDR3 is 19 residues long. Germline V lookup: CDR1 LGHNA, CDR2 YSLEER. The CDR3 reads CASSQDLGLAGGPGYEQYF. DNA of the CDR3: TGCGCCAGCAGCCAAGACTTAGGACTAGCGGGAGGGCCCGGGTACGAGCAGTACTTC.

The V gene is TRBV7-2, the J gene TRBJ1-4; no definite D call. The CDR3 is made up of 14 amino acids. V lost 5 bases to trimming and J lost 7 bases, with 14 bases between them. Germline V gene sequence: CDR1 SGHTA, CDR2 FQGNSA. This CDR3 reads CASSPFLGGEKLFF. DNA for the CDR3: TGTGCCAGCAGCCCTTTTCTCGGCGGTGAAAAACTGTTTTTT.

The chain joins TRBV5-1 to TRBJ2-1; TRBD2 matches at 7 bases. CDR1 SGHRS and CDR2 YFSETQ come from the germline V gene. CDR3 length: 18 amino acids. V was clipped by 3 bases and J by 2 bases; unmatched bases: 14. This CDR3 reads CASSWFRGASGTYNEQFF. DNA of the CDR3: TGCGCCAGCAGCTGGTTTAGGGGTGCTAGCGGAACCTACAATGAGCAGTTCTTC.